This T cell receptor beta chain appears in the sequencing data of a study of early T cells in non-severe SARS-CoV-2 infection (dated by TCRdb to the early 2020s). Study-level background: Because TCR sequencing relied on bulk RNA taken from unsorted whole blood, pairing of alpha and beta chains was not possible. Broader findings and caveats from the paper: Matching against VDJdb was skewed toward anti-spike CD8 responses, likely underestimated virus-specific expansions, and missed private and CD4 specificities.

Library preparation used 5' RACE. The instrument given in TCRdb is NextSeq 500. The TCR library protocol attached unique molecular identifiers to individual cDNA molecules to correct for sequencing error and PCR bias. Both TCR alpha and beta chains were sequenced, and tight co-correlation was observed between alpha and beta sequence abundances in each sample. The study's own analysis went as follows. Decombinator V4 was used to annotate the V gene, J gene and CDR3 of the TCR sequences. Expanded TCRs were defined as changing significantly between any two time points under a Poisson model with p below 0.0001. TCR abundances were normalised to the total number of TCRs sequenced per sample and expressed as counts per million. MAIT TCRs were defined by TRAV1-2 paired with TRAJ12, TRAJ20 or TRAJ33, and iNKT TCRs by TRAV10 paired with TRAJ18. A search of VDJdb, accessed on 1 November 2021, was run for TCRs annotated to CMV, EBV and SARS-CoV-2, with TCRs annotated for multiple antigens excluded. Through fastp at Q25 and MiXCR, TCRdb rebuilt clones from the public reads, retaining in-frame beta chains. CDR3 protein duplicates are merged, each entry listing the most common genes and DNA. The V and J calls shown here were made by TCRdb, not taken from the authors' results. The sample includes 75,000 to 100,000 distinct CDR3 sequences, with about 15% observed a single time. About 5.5% of the sample is in the top ten clones.

The CDR3, cysteine through phenylalanine, is 15 amino acids long. The DNA shown is the 45-base CDR3, in frame from base 1. As encoded in the germline V gene, CDR1 is SQVTM while CDR2 is ANQGSEA. Here V drops 5 bases and J drops 6 bases, and the junction holds 15 bases not matched to any gene. Note on this clonotype: Its antigen is still unknown. Qualities for individual bases were not recorded, and no much larger clone is one base off.

The study was a case-control design nested within a healthcare worker cohort in London, UK, with weekly nasopharyngeal swab PCR tests and blood sampling. Healthcare workers were enrolled in the week of the UK lockdown, from 23 to 31 March 2020, and were followed every week for up to roughly 16 weeks. The V and J segments used are TRBV29-1 and TRBJ2-5; 7 central nucleotides agree with TRBD2. This TCR was recovered from an adult who was a healthcare worker with PCR-confirmed SARS-CoV-2 infection or an uninfected control (not recorded which). The specimen was whole blood. CDR3 region: CSVRWRGTAGKTQYF. The sequenced DNA is TGCAGCGTTAGATGGCGGGGGACCGCGGGGAAGACCCAGTACTTC.